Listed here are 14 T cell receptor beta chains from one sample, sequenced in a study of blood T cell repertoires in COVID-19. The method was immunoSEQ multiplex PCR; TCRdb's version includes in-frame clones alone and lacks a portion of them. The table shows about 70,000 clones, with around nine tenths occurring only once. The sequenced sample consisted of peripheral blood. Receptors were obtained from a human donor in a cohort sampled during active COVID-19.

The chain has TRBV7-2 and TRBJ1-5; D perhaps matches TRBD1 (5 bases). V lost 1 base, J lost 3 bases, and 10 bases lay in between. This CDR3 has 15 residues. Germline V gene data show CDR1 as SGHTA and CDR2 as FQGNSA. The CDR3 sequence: CASSLVQGINQPQHF. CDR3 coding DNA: TGTGCCAGCAGCTTAGTCCAGGGAATCAATCAGCCCCAGCATTTT.

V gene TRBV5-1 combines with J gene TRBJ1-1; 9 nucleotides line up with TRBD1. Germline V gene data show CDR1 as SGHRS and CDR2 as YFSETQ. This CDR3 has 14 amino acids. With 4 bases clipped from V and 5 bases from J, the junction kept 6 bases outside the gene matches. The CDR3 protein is CASSPGQGWTEAFF. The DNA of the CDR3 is TGCGCCAGCAGCCCCGGACAGGGGTGGACTGAAGCTTTCTTT.

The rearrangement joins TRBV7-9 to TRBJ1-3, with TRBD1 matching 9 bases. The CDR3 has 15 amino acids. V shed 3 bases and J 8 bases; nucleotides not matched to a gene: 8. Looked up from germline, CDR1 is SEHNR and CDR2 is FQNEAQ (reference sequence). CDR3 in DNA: TGTGCCAGCAGCTTCGGGCGGGACAGGGAGGACACCATATATTTT. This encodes CASSFGRDREDTIYF.

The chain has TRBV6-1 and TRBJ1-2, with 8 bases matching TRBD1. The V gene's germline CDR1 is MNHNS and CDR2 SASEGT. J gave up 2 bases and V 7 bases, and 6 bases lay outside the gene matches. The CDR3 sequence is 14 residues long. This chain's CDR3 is CASIEDRANYGYTF. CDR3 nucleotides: TGTGCCAGCATTGAGGACAGGGCCAACTATGGCTACACCTTC.

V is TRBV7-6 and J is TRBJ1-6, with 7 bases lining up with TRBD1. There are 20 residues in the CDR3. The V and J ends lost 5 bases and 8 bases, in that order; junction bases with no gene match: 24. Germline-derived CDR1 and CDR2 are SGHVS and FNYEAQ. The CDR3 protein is CASSPRAYRTGGTADSPLHF. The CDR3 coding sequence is TGTGCCAGCAGCCCACGCGCATATCGGACAGGAGGCACAGCGGATTCACCCCTCCACTTT.

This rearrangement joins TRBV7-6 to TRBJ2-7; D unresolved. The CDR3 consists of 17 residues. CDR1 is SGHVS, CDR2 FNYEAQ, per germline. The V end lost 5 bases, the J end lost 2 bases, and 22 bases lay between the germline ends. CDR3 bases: TGTGCCAGCAGCCCCGCCTCTCGAGGCTTCCCAGCCTACGAGCAGTACTTC. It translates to CASSPASRGFPAYEQYF.

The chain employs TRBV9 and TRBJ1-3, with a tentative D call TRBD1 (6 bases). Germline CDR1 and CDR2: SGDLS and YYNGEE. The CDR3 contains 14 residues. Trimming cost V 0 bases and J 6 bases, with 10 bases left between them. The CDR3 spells CASSVAGGENTIYF. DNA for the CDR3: TGTGCCAGCAGCGTAGCGGGGGGCGAAAACACCATATATTTT.

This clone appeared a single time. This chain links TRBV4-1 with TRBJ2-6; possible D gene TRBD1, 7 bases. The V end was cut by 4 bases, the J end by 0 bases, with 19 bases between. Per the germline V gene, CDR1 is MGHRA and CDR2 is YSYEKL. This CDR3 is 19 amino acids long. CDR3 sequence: CASSRQVSGDSSGANVLTF. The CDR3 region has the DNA TGCGCCAGCAGCCGCCAAGTTTCGGGGGACAGCTCTGGGGCCAACGTCCTGACTTTC.

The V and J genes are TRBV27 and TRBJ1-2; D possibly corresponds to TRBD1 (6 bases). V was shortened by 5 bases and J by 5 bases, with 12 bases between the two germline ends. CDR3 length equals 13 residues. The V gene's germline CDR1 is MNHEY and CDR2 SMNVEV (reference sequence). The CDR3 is CASSLRDKYGYTF. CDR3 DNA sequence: TGTGCCAGCAGTCTCCGGGACAAGTATGGCTACACCTTC.

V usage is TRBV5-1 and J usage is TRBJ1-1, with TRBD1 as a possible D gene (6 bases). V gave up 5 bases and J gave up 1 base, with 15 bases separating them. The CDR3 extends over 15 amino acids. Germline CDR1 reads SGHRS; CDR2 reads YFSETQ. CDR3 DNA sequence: TGCGCCAGCAGGTGGGGGCAGGGAACGAACACTGAAGCTTTCTTT. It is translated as CASRWGQGTNTEAFF.

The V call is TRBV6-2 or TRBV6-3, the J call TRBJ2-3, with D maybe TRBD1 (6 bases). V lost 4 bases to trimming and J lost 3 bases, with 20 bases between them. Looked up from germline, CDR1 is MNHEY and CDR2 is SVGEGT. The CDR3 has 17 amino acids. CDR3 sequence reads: CASSSGKGGIGTDTQYF. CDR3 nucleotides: TGTGCCAGCAGTTCGGGGAAAGGGGGAATCGGGACAGATACGCAGTATTTT.

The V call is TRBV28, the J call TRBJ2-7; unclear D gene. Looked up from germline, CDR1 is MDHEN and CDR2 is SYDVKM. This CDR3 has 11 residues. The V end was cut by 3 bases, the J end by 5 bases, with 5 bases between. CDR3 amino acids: CASSFANEQYF. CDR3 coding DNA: TGTGCCAGCAGTTTCGCGAACGAGCAGTACTTC.

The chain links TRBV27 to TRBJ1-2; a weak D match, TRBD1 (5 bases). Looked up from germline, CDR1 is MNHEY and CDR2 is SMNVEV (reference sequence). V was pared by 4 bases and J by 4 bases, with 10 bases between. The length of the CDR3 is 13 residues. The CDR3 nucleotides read TGTGCCAGCAGTTCGGGGGGGAGCTATGGCTACACCTTC. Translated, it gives CASSSGGSYGYTF.

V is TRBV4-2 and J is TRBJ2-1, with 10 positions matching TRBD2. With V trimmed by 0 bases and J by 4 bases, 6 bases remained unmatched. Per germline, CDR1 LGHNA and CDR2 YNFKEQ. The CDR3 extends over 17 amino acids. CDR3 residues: CASSQEEAGGPYNEQFF. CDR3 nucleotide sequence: TGTGCCAGCAGCCAAGAGGAAGCGGGGGGGCCGTACAATGAGCAGTTCTTC.